A selection of T cell receptor beta chains follows, all from one sample in a study of early T cells in non-severe SARS-CoV-2 infection. One entry per CDR3 protein, called by TCRdb with MiXCR from the 5' RACE reads. The table has some 19,000 distinct CDR3 sequences, around 4.4% seen once. The sequencing sample was made of whole blood. Receptors originate from an adult who was a healthcare worker with PCR-confirmed SARS-CoV-2 infection or an uninfected control (not recorded which). The conserved cysteine and the conserved F or W are not part of the CDR3 here.

j_call v_call cdr3_aa
TRBJ1-5 TRBV18 ASSPAQGSNQPQH
TRBJ1-3 TRBV7-2 ASSFLSGNTIY
TRBJ1-1 TRBV2 ASSVAGTDTEAF
TRBJ1-1 TRBV29-1 SVETGGDSEAF
TRBJ2-3 TRBV20-1 SASLRTGYTDTQY
TRBJ2-7 TRBV7-9 ASSLGQWAYEQY
TRBJ1-5 TRBV20-1 SVSRGRGNQPQH
TRBJ1-1 TRBV20-1 SARVPGQSEAF
TRBJ2-7 TRBV20-1 SAMPMWDSLYEQY
TRBJ1-1 TRBV7-3 ASSLGFRQGGGTEAF